A selection of T cell receptor beta chains follows, all from one sample in a study of cytomegalovirus exposure and HLA in healthy donors. Assay used: immunoSEQ multiplex PCR; TCRdb lists only in-frame clones, some missing. The data hold around 140,000 clones, with approximately 75% observed a single time. Sample: PBMCs. All receptors come from a male donor in good health and CMV-seronegative. CDR3s include the opening cysteine and the closing phenylalanine or tryptophan. A D gene is named only where the DNA matches it firmly. Clone size is shown for a subset of rows, as once, few, many or a class of expanded clone.

>TRBD2|TRBV7-9|17|TRBJ2-5|-
TGTGCCAGCAGCCTGGGACTAGCGGGCGTTTACCAAGAGACCCAGTACTTC
CASSLGLAGVYQETQYF
>-|TRBV7-9|14|TRBJ1-5|-
TGTGCCAGCAGCCCCTCACAGGGATATCAGCCCCAGCATTTT
CASSPSQGYQPQHF
>TRBD1|TRBV6-5|15|TRBJ1-1|-
TGTGCCAGCCGTCCCGGGACAGGGAGGGGGGGGGAAGCTTTCTTT
CASRPGTGRGGEAFF
>-|TRBV11-2|12|TRBJ1-3|-
TGTGCCAGCAGCCCGTCCGGAAACACCATATATTTT
CASSPSGNTIYF
>-|TRBV4-2|13|TRBJ1-1|few
TGTGCCAGCAGCCAGGAGGGAAACCTCGAAGCTTTCTTT
CASSQEGNLEAFF
>-|TRBV6-5|14|TRBJ2-4|-
TGTGCCAGCAGTCCCACCCGGAGGAGGAACATTCAGTACTTC
CASSPTRRRNIQYF
>TRBD2|TRBV6-5|14|TRBJ2-3|-
TGTGCCAGCAGACTAGCGGGGCGCACAGATACGCAGTATTTT
CASRLAGRTDTQYF
>-|TRBV30|13|TRBJ1-3|-
TGTGCCTGGAGTGCTTTTACTGGAAACACCATATATTTT
CAWSAFTGNTIYF
>TRBD1|TRBV7-8|16|TRBJ1-6|-
TGTGCCAGCAGCTCGACAGGGGGCTCCTATAATTCACCCCTCCACTTT
CASSSTGGSYNSPLHF
>-|TRBV19|13|TRBJ1-1|-
TGTGCCAGTAGTATCAACGGGGGATCCGAAGCTTTCTTT
CASSINGGSEAFF
>TRBD1|TRBV10-3|13|TRBJ2-7|-
TGTGCCATCAATTCGGGACAGCCCTACGAGCAGTACTTC
CAINSGQPYEQYF
>TRBD1|TRBV6-5|14|TRBJ2-5|-
TGTGCCAGCAGCCGGGGACAGGGGAGGGAGACCCAGTACTTC
CASSRGQGRETQYF
>TRBD2|TRBV7-9|15|TRBJ2-7|few
TGTGCCAGCAGCTTGTCGGGGGGGAGCTCCTACGAGCAGTACTTC
CASSLSGGSSYEQYF